Reported below is one TCR beta chain. Its antigen remains unknown. Method: immunoSEQ multiplex PCR; TCRdb's copy keeps in-frame clones and lacks some. The data contain 50,000 to 75,000 clones, approximately 80% of them seen just once; the ten biggest clones take up approximately 2.8%. Researchers isolated CD4+ T cells once ten to eleven days of culture had elapsed. Vaccine recipients, nucleocapsid antibody negative, had no prior SARS-CoV-2 infection. IL-2 medium supplanted half the medium on days 3 and 7. The data originate from a study of vaccination effects on CD4 cells after COVID-19. This CDR3 has 14 residues. The V gene's germline CDR1 is SGHAT and CDR2 FQNNGV. Trimming left V 5 bases short and J 7 bases short, with 14 bases between.

The source was CD4+ T cells from PBMCs cultured without peptide, collected before COVID-19 vaccination. The receptor was isolated from a human donor who received a COVID-19 vaccine. The rearrangement links TRBV11-2 to TRBJ1-4; D unresolved. This chain's CDR3 is CASSRDAVSEKLFF. The CDR3 nucleotides are TGTGCCAGCAGCCGAGATGCGGTGTCTGAAAAACTGTTTTTT.